Sequencing of this T cell receptor beta chain was carried out in a study of blood T cells in healthy people across ages. Study details: About one barcoded TCR beta cDNA was captured per two T cells.

Study-wide results and caveats: With donor CMV status unknown, expanded clonotype changes were possibly confounded.

PCR was performed a second time for roughly 7 to 12 cycles using a sample-barcoded 5' primer and a J-beta primer mix. A tag from a template-switch adaptor with 12 random nucleotides marked each cDNA molecule. TCRdb processed the 5' RACE reads anew with MiXCR; each CDR3 protein has one entry. This sample yields 910,000 or so distinct CDR3 sequences, of which around 54% are seen a single time; about 22% belongs to the top ten. This clonotype was detected many times. No antigen is known for it. The TCR sequence derives from a woman between 55 and 75 years old in good health. Material for sequencing was blood.

In DNA, the CDR3 is TGTGCCAGCAGTGGGTTCGGGACAGAGACCCAGTACTTC. It yields the protein CASSGFGTETQYF. The rearrangement links TRBV25-1 to TRBJ2-5, with D perhaps being TRBD1 or TRBD2 (5 bases each). This CDR3 region has 13 residues. V was cut by 4 bases and J by 4 bases, with 10 bases left in between. Germline V CDR1 and CDR2: MGHDK, SYGVNS. Based on the CDR3 plus reference TRBV25-1 and TRBJ2-5, the full variable domain is EADIYQTPRYLVIGTGKKITLECSQTMGHDKMYWYQQDPGMELHLIHYSYGVNSTEKGDLSSESTVSRIRTEHFPLTLESARPSHTSQYLCASSGFGTETQYFGPGTRLLVL.